This T cell receptor beta chain was recorded in a study of identifying expanded T cells in peripheral blood. Collection occurred without any documented infections or immune events in donors. Of note for this clone: What it recognizes is unknown.

This CDR3 has 12 residues. V gave up 2 bases and J gave up 6 bases, with 10 bases separating them. The germline V gene encodes CDR1 GTSNPN and CDR2 SVGIG (reference sequence). Sequencing was performed with immunoSEQ multiplex PCR; in TCRdb, only in-frame clones are kept and a portion is missing. The table records around 130,000 clones, 65% to 90% of them present only once. Overall study findings and caveats: Clone count variance between roughly 2-week samples rose with total template count. Approximately 1.2 clones differed between technical replicates, versus about 15 and 19 over time.

Specimen: blood. The origin of this receptor is a person aged 18 to 70 in good health. The chain has TRBV30 and TRBJ1-1; no definite D call. CDR3 nucleotide sequence: TGTGCCTGGAGTTATCCGGGTCCTGAAGCTTTCTTT. Its translation is CAWSYPGPEAFF.